This TCR beta chain was observed in a study of breast tumors, draining lymph nodes, adjacent tissues. V was clipped by 1 base and J by 2 bases; unmatched bases: 10. Germline V lookup: CDR1 SGHAT, CDR2 FQNNGV. The CDR3 is 17 residues long. The lymph nodes were axillary draining lymph nodes from breast cancer patients. This clonotype was detected ten times or more. The antigen is unknown. TCRdb analysed the multiplex PCR reads with MiXCR anew, one entry per CDR3 protein. The table has 200,000 to 300,000 distinct CDR3 sequences, 30% seen once; the top ten hold roughly 1.2%. Study observations and caveats: Compared with lymph nodes, tumors were less diverse; compared with nontumor tissue, more. Tumor and nontumor repertoires were significantly more similar in luminal-like than in basal-like breast cancer. Findings are consistent with lymph node origin and intratumoral expansion of most tumor T cells. That most tumor T cells come from lymph nodes remained unproven.

The receptor was derived from a female donor with breast cancer. Some clones in this sample may be carry-over from other donors' samples. Input material: axillary lymph node tissue. The chain recombines TRBV11-2 with TRBJ2-7, with 8 bases that match TRBD2. CDR3 DNA: TGTGCCAGCAGCTTAGTTACCGGGACTAGTTTCGCCTACGAGCAGTACTTC. Residues: CASSLVTGTSFAYEQYF.